This TCR beta chain came from a study of blood T cell repertoires in COVID-19. At the level of the study: Italy, Spain and the United States were the sources of the convalescent and acute COVID-19 samples. Sample material is recorded as cDNA or gDNA derived from T cells, B-cell-depleted T cells, or PBMCs.

Authors' data handling: Estimation of nucleated cell counts was performed using reference gene primer amplification. Profiling relied on immunoSEQ multiplex PCR, and the TCRdb table lists in-frame clones only, not all of them. That table gives V, J and clone size, and the DNA gave D and trimming. Of roughly 100,000 clones in the sample, roughly 78% are singletons; the top ten hold 18%. The CDR3 sequence is 15 residues long. V gave up 4 bases and J gave up 8 bases; unmatched junction bases: 9. Germline assignment: CDR1 SGHAT and CDR2 FQDESV (reference sequence). This chain links TRBV11-1 with TRBJ1-2; TRBD1 matches at 11 bases. The TCR comes from an elderly woman with active or convalescent COVID-19. The sample comprised peripheral blood. Here the CDR3 reads CASSSRTGGARGYTF. CDR3 sequence (DNA): TGTGCCAGCAGCTCGAGGACAGGGGGCGCGAGGGGCTACACCTTC.